This TCR beta chain was captured by sequencing in a study of T-cell reconstitution after alpha-beta-depleted transplantation in children (dated by TCRdb to about 2016). In terms of the full investigation: Using TCR repertoire profiling, the study quantitatively followed how T-cell immune reconstitution unfolded in children after TCRalphabeta/CD19-depleted allogeneic hematopoietic cell transplantation. Results the study describes overall, beyond this receptor: The apparently early recovery of alphabetaT-cell counts about two months after transplant reportedly depended on only several hundred rapidly expanded clones that came from non-depleted graft cells. Over subsequent months, a decline in hyperexpanded clone frequencies was noted, and after one year, T-cell counts and TCRbeta diversity were mostly ascribed to newly produced T cells. In some patients, high TCRbeta diversity at day 60 was attributed to recipient T cells and intrathymic progenitors that had survived conditioning.

The treatment or condition tag for this specimen amounts to: allogeneic hematopoietic cell transplantation with graft depleted of TCRalphabeta T cells and CD19 B cells. The children who served as transplant recipients had been given grafts of TCRalphabeta/CD19-depleted allogeneic hematopoietic cells. Ten or more counts support this clonotype. There is no known antigen for this receptor. No base-level quality is on record; no much larger clone is a single base apart. The method behind the library was PCR. Instrument on record: Illumina HiSeq 2500. Molecular barcoding was employed in the preparation of TCR libraries, with unique molecular identifiers being used to normalize TCRbeta repertoire quantification. The public reads were run again by TCRdb, first through fastp at Q25 and then through MiXCR, and only productive beta chains were kept. CDR3 protein duplicates are merged, each entry listing the most common genes and DNA. This sample gives approximately 70,000 distinct CDR3 sequences in total; 4.9% of them show up just once. Approximately 17% of the sample rests with the top ten.

This receptor was obtained from a boy less than two years old who had a stem cell transplant for acute myeloid leukemia, so the T cells may come from the graft donor. The sample consisted of PBMCs, mostly from graft donor cells, taken 180 days after TCRalphabeta/CD19-depleted stem cell transplant.

The CDR3 region has the sequence CATSDRGQLDTQYF. DNA sequence: TGTGCCACATCGGACAGGGGGCAATTGGATACGCAGTATTTT. The rearrangement joined TRBV24-1 to TRBJ2-3; TRBD1 aligns with 11 central bases. The CDR3 goes from the cysteine to the phenylalanine over 14 residues. Kept here is only the CDR3 DNA, which spans 42 bases and is read in frame from base 1. Trimming accounts for 10 bases at V and 6 bases at J, while the number of junction bases matched to no gene is 8. The germline V gene gives CDR1 as KGHDR and CDR2 as SFDVKD.